The text below deals with one TCR beta chain. The sample is drawn from a study of T-cell memory formation after mild COVID-19. The CDR3 sequence is 15 residues long. Trimming cost V 0 bases and J 3 bases; bases outside gene matches: 7. The germline gives CDR1 SQVTM, CDR2 ANQGSEA. TCRdb passed the 5' RACE reads through MiXCR, listing each CDR3 protein once. The table lists approximately 150,000 distinct CDR3 sequences, approximately 14% of them singletons, with 14% in the top ten. Sequenced input: PBMCs or a T cell subset sorted from them (not recorded which). The genes are TRBV29-1 and TRBJ2-7; TRBD1 agrees at 8 bases. The clonotype comes from an adult woman who had mild COVID-19 (a few samples of this study predate the infection). Cell type and time point are not known. CDR3 sequence (DNA): TGCAGCGTTGAAGATTTCAAGGACAGGGTCTACGAGCAGTACTTC. Its protein product is CSVEDFKDRVYEQYF.